This TCR beta chain appears in the sequencing data of a study of CD8 T cells in ankylosing spondylitis. This clonotype was recorded at least ten times. As yet, its antigen is unknown. Library preparation for TCR beta used quantitative 5'-RACE with molecular barcodes. Each CDR3 protein gets one entry after TCRdb re-called the 5' RACE reads with MiXCR. The sample lists nearly 250,000 distinct CDR3 sequences, around 32% occurring once. This CDR3 has 13 amino acids. Germline V gene data show CDR1 as DFQATT and CDR2 as SNEGSKA (reference sequence). The ends were cut back, 4 bases at V and 2 bases at J, with 9 bases in the middle. Study conclusions and caveats: Significant enrichment of disease-linked clones was reportedly seen in matched ankylosing spondylitis synovial fluid.

Sequencing was performed on blood, either unsorted or a sorted T cell fraction (not recorded which). The clonotype was recovered from a male donor with ankylosing spondylitis or in good health (not recorded which). This chain joins TRBV20-1 and TRBJ2-1; the D gene is possibly TRBD1 (6 bases). In DNA form, the CDR3 reads TGCAGTGCTATGACAGGCGCCTACAATGAGCAGTTCTTC. Its protein is CSAMTGAYNEQFF.